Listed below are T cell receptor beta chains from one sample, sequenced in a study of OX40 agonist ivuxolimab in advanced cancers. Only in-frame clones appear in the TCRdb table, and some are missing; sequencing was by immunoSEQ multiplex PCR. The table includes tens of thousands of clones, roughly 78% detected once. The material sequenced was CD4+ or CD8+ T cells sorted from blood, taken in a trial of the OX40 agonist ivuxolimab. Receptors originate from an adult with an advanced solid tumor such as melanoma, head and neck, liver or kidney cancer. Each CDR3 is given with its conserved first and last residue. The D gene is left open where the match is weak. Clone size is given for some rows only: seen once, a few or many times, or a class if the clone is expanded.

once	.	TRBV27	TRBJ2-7	TGTGCCAGCAGTCGGCAGCCTCAATACGAGCAGTACTTC	CASSRQPQYEQYF
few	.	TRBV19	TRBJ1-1	TGTGCCAGTAAGTGGGGCGGGGGTACGAACACTGAAGCTTTCTTT	CASKWGGGTNTEAFF
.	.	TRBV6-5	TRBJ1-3	TGTGCCAGCAGCAAGGTGGACGCGGGAAACACCATATATTTT	CASSKVDAGNTIYF
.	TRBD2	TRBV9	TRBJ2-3	TGTGCCAGCAGCGCCCGACTAGCGGGAGGGGGGGGCACAGATACGCAGTATTTT	CASSARLAGGGGTDTQYF
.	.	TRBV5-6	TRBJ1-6	TGTGCCAGCAGCTTGGGGCCCAGGGGCTATAATTCACCCCTCCACTTT	CASSLGPRGYNSPLHF
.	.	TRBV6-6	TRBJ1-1	TGTGCCAGCAGTGACGAACAGATTCCCATCGCTGAAGCTTTCTTT	CASSDEQIPIAEAFF
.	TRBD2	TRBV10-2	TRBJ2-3	TGCGCCAGCAGGAGGGAGGGCGGGGCAACGCAGTATTTT	CASRREGGATQYF
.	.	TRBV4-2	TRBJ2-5	TGTGCCAGCAGCCAAGATTATAGCAGCGAGACCCAGTACTTC	CASSQDYSSETQYF
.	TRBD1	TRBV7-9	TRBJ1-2	TGTGCCAGCAGCACCGAACAGGGGATTTACTACGGCTACACCTTC	CASSTEQGIYYGYTF
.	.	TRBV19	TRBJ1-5	TGTGCCAGTAGTTGGAGCAATCAGCCCCAGCATTTT	CASSWSNQPQHF
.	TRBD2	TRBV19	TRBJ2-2	TGTGCCAGTAGTAGGGGACTAGCGGGAGGAACCGGGGAGCTGTTTTTT	CASSRGLAGGTGELFF
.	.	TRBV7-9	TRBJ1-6	TGTGCCAGCGGAGGAGGAGAAGCCTCACCCCTCCACTTT	CASGGGEASPLHF
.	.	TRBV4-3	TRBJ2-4	TGCGCCAGCAGCCAAGGATCGGGGTCCGAAAACATTCAGTACTTC	CASSQGSGSENIQYF
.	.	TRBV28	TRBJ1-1	TGTGCCAGCAGTTCGATTGGGCAGGGCCTGGGGAACACTGAAGCTTTCTTT	CASSSIGQGLGNTEAFF
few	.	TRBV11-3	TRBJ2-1	TGTGCCAGCAGCCAGACAGGCAACTCCTACAATGAGCAGTTCTTC	CASSQTGNSYNEQFF
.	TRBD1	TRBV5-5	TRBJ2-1	TGTGCCAGCACCTGTACAGGGGTCCTGGCCAATGAGCAGTTCTTC	CASTCTGVLANEQFF
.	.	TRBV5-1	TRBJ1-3	TGCGCCAGCAGCTTGGCCCTCTCTGGAAACACCATATATTTT	CASSLALSGNTIYF
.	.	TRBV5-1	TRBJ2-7	TGCGCCAGCAGCTTGGAGCTTAGAACCTACGAGCAGTACTTC	CASSLELRTYEQYF
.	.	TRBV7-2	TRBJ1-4	TGTGCCAGCAGCCCCCAGCCTGGGGGTGCAACTAATGAAAAACTGTTTTTT	CASSPQPGGATNEKLFF
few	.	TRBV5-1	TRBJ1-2	TGCGCCAGCAGCTTCAGACTGAACTATGGCTACACCTTC	CASSFRLNYGYTF
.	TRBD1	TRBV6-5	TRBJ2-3	TGTGCCAGCAGCTACCTGACAGGGAGCACAGATACGCAGTATTTT	CASSYLTGSTDTQYF
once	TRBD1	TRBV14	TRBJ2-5	TGTGCCAGCAGCCACGGACAGGTCCAAGAGACCCAGTACTTC	CASSHGQVQETQYF
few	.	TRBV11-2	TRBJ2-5	TGTGCCAGCAGCTTAGGGACAGGAGGGGAGACCCAGTACTTC	CASSLGTGGETQYF
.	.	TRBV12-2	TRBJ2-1	TGTGCAGCCGCAAGCAGGGGGAGCTCCTACAATGAGCAGTTCTTC	CAAASRGSSYNEQFF
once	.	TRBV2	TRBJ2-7	TGTGCCAGCAGCCGAGACAGGAGCTCCTACGAGCAGTACTTC	CASSRDRSSYEQYF
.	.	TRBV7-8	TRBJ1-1	TGTGCCAGCAGCTTAGAGTCGGTGAACACTGAAGCTTTCTTT	CASSLESVNTEAFF
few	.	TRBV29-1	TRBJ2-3	TGCTCCGGGACGAACACAGATACGCAGTATTTT	CSGTNTDTQYF
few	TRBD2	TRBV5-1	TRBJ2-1	TGCGCCAGCAGCCGGGGACTAGCCAATGAGCAGTTCTTC	CASSRGLANEQFF
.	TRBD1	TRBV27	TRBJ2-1	TGTGCCAGCAGTCCAAGGACAGGCTCCTACAATGAGCAGTTCTTC	CASSPRTGSYNEQFF
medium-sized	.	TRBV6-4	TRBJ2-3	TGTGCCAGCAGTGATACTAGCAGAGATACGCAGTATTTT	CASSDTSRDTQYF
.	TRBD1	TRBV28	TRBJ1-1	TGTGCCACCCTGACAGGGTACACTGAAGCTTTCTTT	CATLTGYTEAFF
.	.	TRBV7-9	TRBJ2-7	TGTGCCAGCAGCTTCCGACACTCTGAGGACGAGCAGTACTTC	CASSFRHSEDEQYF
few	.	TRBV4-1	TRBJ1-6	TGCGCCAGCAGCCAAGCCAGGAGCCGTCATAATTCACCCCTCCACTTT	CASSQARSRHNSPLHF
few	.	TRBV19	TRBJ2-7	TGTGCCAGTAGTATCCGGGACCCGAGGGGCGAGCAGTACTTC	CASSIRDPRGEQYF
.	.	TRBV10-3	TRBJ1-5	TGTGCCATCAGTGATCAGAATAGCAATCAGCCCCAGCATTTT	CAISDQNSNQPQHF
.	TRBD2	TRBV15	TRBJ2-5	TGTGCCACCAGCAGAGAGAGGACTAGCGGGGTCCAAGAGACCCAGTACTTC	CATSRERTSGVQETQYF
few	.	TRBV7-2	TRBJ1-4	TGTGCCAGCAGCGTCAGGGACGAACTGTTTTTT	CASSVRDELFF
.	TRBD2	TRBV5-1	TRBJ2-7	TGCGCCAGCAGCTTGGTGGGCAGCGGACTAGCTCTCGGCTACGAGCAGTACTTT	CASSLVGSGLALGYEQYF
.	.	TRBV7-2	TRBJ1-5	TGTGCCAGCAGCTTGATGGGCAGCAATCAGCCCCAGCATTTT	CASSLMGSNQPQHF
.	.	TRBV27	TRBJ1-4	TGTGCCAGCAGTCTCGACAGGCTTGATGAAAAACTGTTTTTT	CASSLDRLDEKLFF
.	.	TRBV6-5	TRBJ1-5	TGTGCCAGCAGACGGACCATTAATCAGCCCCAGCATTTT	CASRRTINQPQHF
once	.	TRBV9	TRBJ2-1	TGTGCCAGCAGCGTATCGAGGGTCTGGGGAAATGAGCAGTTCTTC	CASSVSRVWGNEQFF
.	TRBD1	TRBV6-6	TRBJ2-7	TGTGCCAGCAGTTACGCCCCAGAGGGGGCAAACGAGCAGTACTTC	CASSYAPEGANEQYF
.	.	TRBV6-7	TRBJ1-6	TGTGCCAGCAGTTACCCCCCCCGGTATTTTAATTCACCCCTCCACTTT	CASSYPPRYFNSPLHF
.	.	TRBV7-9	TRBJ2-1	TGTGCCAGCAGCTCGGAGGGACCTTTCAATGAGCAGTTCTTC	CASSSEGPFNEQFF
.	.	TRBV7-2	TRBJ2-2	TGTGCCAGCAGCTTAGGGGGCCCCACCGGGGAGCTGTTTTTT	CASSLGGPTGELFF
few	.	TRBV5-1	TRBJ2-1	TGCGCCAGCCGCTCTGCCAGGCCTGGGAATGAGCAGTTCTTC	CASRSARPGNEQFF
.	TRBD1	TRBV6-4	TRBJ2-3	TGTGCCAGCAGGAAACAGGGGGCAGCAGATACGCAGTATTTT	CASRKQGAADTQYF
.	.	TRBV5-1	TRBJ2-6	TGCGCCAGCGCCCTTTCAGTCTTCGGGGCCAACGTCCTGACTTTC	CASALSVFGANVLTF
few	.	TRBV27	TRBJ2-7	TGTGCCAGCAGCCCTTTGGGCTACTACGAGCAGTACTTC	CASSPLGYYEQYF
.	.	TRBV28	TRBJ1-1	TGTGCCAGCAGCCCCCTTAGACGCCTGAACACTGAAGCTTTCTTT	CASSPLRRLNTEAFF
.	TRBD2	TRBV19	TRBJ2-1	TGTGCCAGTAGTAGCGGGAGGGCCAAGAATGAGCAGTTCTTC	CASSSGRAKNEQFF
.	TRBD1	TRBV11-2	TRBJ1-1	TGTGCCAGCACCCACGGGGACAGGGGCCTCCCCACTGAAGCTTTCTTT	CASTHGDRGLPTEAFF
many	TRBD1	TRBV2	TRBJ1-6	TGTGCCAGCAGAGACGGGACAGCGGATAATTCACCCCTCCACTTT	CASRDGTADNSPLHF
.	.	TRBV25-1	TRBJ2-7	TGTGCCAGCAGTGAAGGGGGCGCGGGAGAGCAGTACTTC	CASSEGGAGEQYF